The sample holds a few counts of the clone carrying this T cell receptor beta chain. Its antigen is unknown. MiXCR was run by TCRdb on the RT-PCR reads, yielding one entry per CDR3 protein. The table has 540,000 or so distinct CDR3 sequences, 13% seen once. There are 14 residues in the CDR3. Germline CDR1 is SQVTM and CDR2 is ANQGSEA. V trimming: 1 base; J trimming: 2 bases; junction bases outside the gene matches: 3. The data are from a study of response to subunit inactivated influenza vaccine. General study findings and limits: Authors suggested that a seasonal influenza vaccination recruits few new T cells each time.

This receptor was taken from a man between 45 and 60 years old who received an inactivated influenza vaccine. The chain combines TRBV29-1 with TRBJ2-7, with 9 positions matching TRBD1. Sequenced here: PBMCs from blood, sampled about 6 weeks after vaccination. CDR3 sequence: CSVEVGTGTYEQYF. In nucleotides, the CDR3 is TGCAGCGTTGAAGTGGGGACAGGGACCTACGAGCAGTACTTC.